The 30 T cell receptor beta chains given below trace back to one sample, sequenced in a study of blood T cells in healthy people across ages. Primed by a sample-barcoded 5' primer and a J-beta primer mix, a second PCR proceeded for about 6 to 12 cycles. TCRdb called the 5' RACE reads again in MiXCR, with one record for every CDR3 protein. This table has 710,000 or so distinct CDR3 sequences, 22% appearing once. Sequencing was performed on blood. These receptors came from a man between 65 and 79 years old in good health.

V and J are TRBV7-8 and TRBJ2-5; tentative D call: TRBD1 (6 bases). The J call is uncertain, as TRBJ2-7 better fits the DNA end. Germline CDR1 is SGHVS and CDR2 is FQNEAQ. The length of the CDR3 is 16 residues. In DNA form, the CDR3 reads TGTGCCAGCAGCTCTCCCCAGACAGGAGGAACCTACGAGCAGTACTTC. It is translated as CASSSPQTGGTYEQYF.

The J gene is TRBJ2-5, the V gene TRBV12-3 or TRBV12-4, with D tentatively TRBD2 (7 bases). The DNA end is a closer match to TRBJ2-1, so the J assignment may be wrong. CDR3 length equals 13 residues. The CDR3 region is CASSGLGGGEQFF. The CDR3 bases are TGTGCCAGCAGTGGACTAGGCGGGGGCGAGCAGTTCTTC.

This clonotype has only a few counts. The chain is built from TRBV9 and TRBJ2-1, with 7 bases that match TRBD2. The end of the DNA fits TRBJ2-5 better, so the J call may be wrong. The CDR3 runs to 14 residues. CDR1 and CDR2 from the germline V gene are SGDLS and YYNGEE. The CDR3 DNA follows: TGTGCCAGCAGCGTAGCCGGGAGGCCAGAGACCCAGTACTTC. This translates into CASSVAGRPETQYF.

V is TRBV7-9 and J is TRBJ2-1, with a possible D match to TRBD1 (5 bases). The CDR3 extends over 14 amino acids. Germline loops: CDR1 SEHNR, CDR2 FQNEAQ (reference sequence). The V end was cut by 5 bases, the J end by 9 bases, with 17 bases between. CDR3 bases: TGTGCCAGCAGCCCTAGACCAGGGCTCGGTGAGCAGTTCTTC. Amino acid sequence: CASSPRPGLGEQFF.

V and J are TRBV7-2 and TRBJ2-1; the D gene is possibly TRBD1 (7 bases). The germline gives CDR1 SGHTA, CDR2 FQGNSA. CDR3 size: 14 residues. V was cut by 6 bases and J by 9 bases, with 18 bases left in between. CDR3 sequence (DNA): TGTGCCAGCAGTCCCCCAGGGGGGCCGGTTGAGCAGTTCTTC. It translates to CASSPPGGPVEQFF.

The chain combines TRBV5-1 with TRBJ1-6; 7 bases map to TRBD1. The V gene's germline CDR1 is SGHRS and CDR2 YFSETQ. With 5 bases clipped from V and 5 bases from J, the junction kept 7 bases outside the gene matches. The CDR3 loop spans 15 amino acids. The CDR3 bases are TGCGCCAGCAGGATACAACAGGGGAATAATTCACCCCTCCACTTT. It yields the protein CASRIQQGNNSPLHF.

The chain joins TRBV6-5 to TRBJ2-1; D uncertain. The DNA end is a closer match to TRBJ2-7, so the J assignment may be wrong. The germline V gene encodes CDR1 MNHEY and CDR2 SVGAGI. The CDR3 spans 14 residues. DNA of the CDR3: TGTGCCAGCAGTACGCCCGGACGGAACTACGAGCAGTACGTC. Translation gives CASSTPGRNYEQYV.

This clonotype was seen once. This chain links TRBV7-2 with TRBJ2-3; TRBD2 matches 10 bases. Germline CDR1 and CDR2: SGHTA and FQGNSA. Losses at the gene ends were 3 bases for V and 0 bases for J; bases not matched to a gene: 9. This CDR3 region has 18 residues. CDR3 DNA sequence: TGTGCCAGCAGCTTCCGAAGCGGGGGGGATCATAGCACAGATACGCAGTATTTT. The encoded protein is CASSFRSGGDHSTDTQYF.

The chain recombines TRBV5-1 with TRBJ1-6; possibly TRBD1 for D (6 bases). Germline values: CDR1 SGHRS, CDR2 YFSETQ. The CDR3 consists of 13 residues. Trimming took off 2 bases at V and 10 bases at J, with 10 bases between the two ends. The CDR3 spells CASSLQGESPLHF. The CDR3 DNA follows: TGCGCCAGCAGCTTACAGGGAGAATCACCCCTCCACTTT.

The chain couples TRBV11-2 to TRBJ1-1, with D possibly matching TRBD1 (6 bases). Germline lookup yields CDR1 SGHAT and CDR2 FQNNGV. V shed 5 bases and J shed 9 bases, with 13 bases lying between them. The CDR3 is 12 amino acids. DNA of the CDR3: TGTGCCAGCAGCCCCAGCGACAGGAAAGCTTTCTTT. Its protein product is CASSPSDRKAFF.

Only a few counts were recorded for this clonotype. The chain joins TRBV12-3 or TRBV12-4 to TRBJ1-3; no reliable D call. The CDR3 sequence is 12 residues long. V lost 7 bases, J lost 4 bases, and 8 bases lay in between. CDR3 bases: TGTGCCAGCAATCACGTAGGAAACACCATATATTTT. Translating gives CASNHVGNTIYF.

This clonotype turned up a few times. The chain has TRBV25-1 and TRBJ2-5; 12 positions agree with TRBD2. The CDR3 has 17 residues. The germline gives CDR1 MGHDK, CDR2 SYGVNS. V was clipped by 3 bases and J by 2 bases; unmatched bases: 7. CDR3 in DNA: TGTGCCAGCAGTGACCCCCGACTAGCGGGGGTTCAAGAGACCCAGTACTTC. This sequence encodes CASSDPRLAGVQETQYF.

This clonotype occurred a few times. The CDR3 protein is CASSYTGTGAPPQNQPQHF. CDR3 nucleotides: TGTGCCAGCTCCTATACAGGGACAGGGGCCCCCCCGCAGAATCAGCCCCAGCATTTT. This chain links TRBV2 with TRBJ1-5; 10 bases match TRBD1. This CDR3 contains 19 residues. Germline CDR1 and CDR2: SNHLY and FYNNEI. Trimming at V came to 8 bases and at J to 4 bases, leaving 20 bases not matched to a gene. Using reference TRBV2 and TRBJ1-5 for the parts outside the CDR3, the full variable domain is EPEVTQTPSHQVTQMGQEVILRCVPISNHLYFYWYRQILGQKVEFLVSFYNNEISEKSEIFDDQFSVERPDGSNFTLKIRSTKLEDSAMYFCASSYTGTGAPPQNQPQHFGDGTRLSIL.

This clonotype was counted only a few times. The rearrangement links TRBV5-8 to TRBJ2-3; D perhaps matches TRBD2 (6 bases). The CDR3 extends over 16 amino acids. Germline CDR1 and CDR2: SGHTS and YDEGEE. Between the trimmed V and J ends, which lost 0 bases and 6 bases, there was a span of 17 bases. CDR3 protein: CASSLGATSFYDTQYF. As DNA, the CDR3 is TGTGCCAGCAGCTTGGGGGCTACTAGCTTTTACGATACGCAGTATTTT.

The V call is TRBV5-1, the J call TRBJ1-3; D is unresolved. This CDR3 is built from 14 residues. From germline, CDR1 is SGHRS and CDR2 YFSETQ. V lost 5 bases and J lost 2, with 11 bases in between. CDR3 DNA sequence: TGCGCCAGCAGGCCCGAAGGGACTGGAAACACCATATATTTT. Its translation: CASRPEGTGNTIYF.

V gene TRBV5-1 combines with J gene TRBJ2-7; 14 bases are a match to TRBD2. The CDR3 is 15 residues long. The junction had 3 bases not matched to a gene; V was cut back by 3 bases and J by 4 bases. Germline values: CDR1 SGHRS, CDR2 YFSETQ. CDR3 in amino acids: CASSWGTSGGYEQYF. DNA of the CDR3: TGCGCCAGCAGCTGGGGGACTAGCGGGGGTTACGAGCAGTACTTC.

The chain uses TRBV15 and TRBJ1-3; D call uncertain. The germline V gene encodes CDR1 LNHNV and CDR2 YYDKDF (reference sequence). CDR3 length: 17 amino acids. V was pared by 0 bases and J by 1 base, with 13 bases between. The DNA of the CDR3 is TGTGCCACCAGCAGAGATAAGGCGTTGTGGTCTGGAAACACCATATATTTT. This gives the protein CATSRDKALWSGNTIYF.

The chain employs TRBV6-1 and TRBJ2-7; D remains ambiguous. The germline V gene encodes CDR1 MNHNS and CDR2 SASEGT. The CDR3 has 14 amino acids. CDR3 sequence reads: CASSEAATIYEQHV. CDR3 sequence (DNA): TGTGCCAGCAGTGAAGCGGCGACGATCTACGAGCAGCACGTC.

This clonotype was detected a few times. V is TRBV6-1 and J is TRBJ2-7, with D possibly matching TRBD1 (6 bases). CDR1 is MNHNS and CDR2 is SASEGT in the germline V gene. Trimming left V 5 bases short and J 5 bases short, with 10 bases between. This CDR3 contains 12 residues. The CDR3 region has the DNA TGTGCCAGCAGTACACAGGGAAACGAGCAGTACGTC. Its translation: CASSTQGNEQYV.

This chain links TRBV20-1 with TRBJ1-1; D remains ambiguous. V lost 5 bases and J lost 3, with 16 bases in between. Germline CDR1 reads DFQATT; CDR2 reads SNEGSKA (reference sequence). This CDR3 is 14 amino acids long. As DNA, the CDR3 is TGCAGTGCTGAACCGGGAGTGGACCACACTGAAGCTTTCTTT. Residues: CSAEPGVDHTEAFF.

With respect to this clonotype: One base away lies a much larger clone, so this may be a sequencing read error. The V gene is TRBV29-1, the J gene TRBJ2-1; possible D gene TRBD2, 6 bases. V lost 7 bases and J lost 3, with 10 bases in between. The CDR3 is 12 amino acids. Germline loops: CDR1 SQVTM, CDR2 ANQGSEA. The CDR3 is CSAGGDYNEQFF. DNA of the CDR3: TGCAGCGCTGGAGGGGACTACAATGAGCAGTTCTTC.

The V gene is TRBV6-5, the J gene TRBJ2-3; 11 bases are shared with TRBD1. After removal of 10 bases from V and 3 bases from J, the junction contained 3 bases not matched to a gene. The CDR3 loop spans 13 amino acids. The germline CDR1 and CDR2 sequences are MNHEY and SVGAGI. The chain's CDR3 is CATRDRGTDTQYF. The DNA for the CDR3 is TGTGCCACCAGGGACAGGGGGACAGATACGCAGTATTTT.

This clonotype was detected a few times. J is TRBJ1-2 and V is TRBV3-1; D is ambiguous. CDR3 length: 13 residues. Trimming removed 4 bases at V and 10 bases at J, with 16 bases between. Looked up from germline, CDR1 is LGHDT and CDR2 is YNNKEL (reference sequence). The CDR3 nucleotides are TGTGCCAGCAGCCCTTACTTAGAGCAGGACTACACCTTC. Its translation is CASSPYLEQDYTF.

This clonotype was counted between two and nine times. The chain is built from TRBV6-5 and TRBJ2-2; perhaps TRBD1 as D (6 bases). Between the trimmed V and J ends, which lost 2 bases and 5 bases, there was a span of 12 bases. The CDR3 is 15 amino acids. CDR1 and CDR2 (germline): MNHEY, SVGAGI. CDR3 in DNA: TGTGCCAGCAGTTACGGGACATCCAGGACCGGGGAGCTGTTTTTT. It translates to CASSYGTSRTGELFF.

V and J are TRBV20-1 and TRBJ2-1, with TRBD2 matching 10 bases. V lost 8 bases, J lost 6 bases, and 7 bases stayed unmatched. The CDR3 extends over 13 amino acids. Germline assignment: CDR1 DFQATT and CDR2 SNEGSKA (reference sequence). The CDR3 sequence: CSSGAGGINEQFF. The CDR3 region has the DNA TGCAGTTCCGGAGCGGGAGGGATCAATGAGCAGTTCTTC.

The J gene is TRBJ2-5, the V gene TRBV28; 8 bases match TRBD1. This CDR3 comprises 16 residues. Germline V CDR1 and CDR2: MDHEN, SYDVKM. The V segment lost 6 bases and the J segment 2 bases; nucleotides outside the gene matches: 11. CDR3 sequence reads: CASSPSSYRGQETQYF. The DNA of the CDR3 is TGTGCCAGCAGCCCCTCCTCATACAGGGGGCAAGAGACCCAGTACTTC.

A few counts support this clonotype. This rearrangement joins TRBV20-1 to TRBJ2-1; 8 nucleotides line up with TRBD2. V shed 3 bases, J shed 0 bases, and the junction held 7 bases outside the gene matches. Germline-derived CDR1 and CDR2 are DFQATT and SNEGSKA (reference sequence). This CDR3 is 16 amino acids long. The CDR3 sequence is CSASSPGGSSYNEQFF. The CDR3 nucleotides read TGCAGTGCTAGTTCTCCGGGAGGGAGCTCCTACAATGAGCAGTTCTTC.

This clonotype was observed a few times. J is TRBJ2-3 and V is TRBV28, with 7 bases identical to TRBD1. Germline trimming cut 2 bases from V and 3 bases from J; bases unmatched to any gene: 5. The length of the CDR3 is 15 residues. The germline gives CDR1 MDHEN, CDR2 SYDVKM. The CDR3 protein is CASSLMDRKTDTQYF. The CDR3, as DNA: TGTGCCAGCAGTTTAATGGACAGGAAAACAGATACGCAGTATTTT.

This clonotype was picked up a small number of times. This chain uses TRBV5-1 with TRBJ2-1; 12 positions agree with TRBD2. The CDR3 runs 18 residues. Germline assignment: CDR1 SGHRS and CDR2 YFSETQ. Germline trimming cut 3 bases from V and 8 bases from J; bases unmatched to any gene: 15. The CDR3 DNA follows: TGCGCCAGCAGCTGGATAACCCTCGAGACTAGCGGGAGTTATGAGCAGTTCTTC. Protein sequence: CASSWITLETSGSYEQFF.

At least ten counts were recorded for this clonotype. The chain couples TRBV29-1 to TRBJ2-1; unclear D gene. CDR1 SQVTM and CDR2 ANQGSEA come from the germline V gene. The CDR3 length is 14 residues. V was cut by 6 bases and J by 0 bases, with 12 bases left in between. This CDR3 is CSVVFKSSYNEQFF. CDR3 coding DNA: TGCAGCGTCGTGTTTAAGAGCTCCTACAATGAGCAGTTCTTC.